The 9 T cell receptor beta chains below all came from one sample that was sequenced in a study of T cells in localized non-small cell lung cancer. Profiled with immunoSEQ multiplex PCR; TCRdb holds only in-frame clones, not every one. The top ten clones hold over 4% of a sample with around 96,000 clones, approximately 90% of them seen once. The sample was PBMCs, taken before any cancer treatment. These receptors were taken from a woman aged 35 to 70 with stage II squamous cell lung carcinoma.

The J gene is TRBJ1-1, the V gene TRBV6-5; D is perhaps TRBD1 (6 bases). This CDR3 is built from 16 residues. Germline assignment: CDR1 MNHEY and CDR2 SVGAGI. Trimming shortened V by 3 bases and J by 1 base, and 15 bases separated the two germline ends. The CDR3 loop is CASSYTGTLKNTEAFF. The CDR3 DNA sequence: TGTGCCAGCAGTTATACGGGGACATTAAAGAACACTGAAGCTTTCTTT.

CDR3 in amino acids: CASNDRNNSPLHF. CDR3 nucleotide sequence: TGTGCCAGCAACGACAGGAATAATTCACCCCTCCACTTT. The gene calls are TRBV6-5 and TRBJ1-6, with TRBD1 as a possible D gene (6 bases). Germline loops: CDR1 MNHEY, CDR2 SVGAGI. V lost 7 bases, J lost 5 bases, and 9 bases lay in between. This CDR3 region has 13 residues.

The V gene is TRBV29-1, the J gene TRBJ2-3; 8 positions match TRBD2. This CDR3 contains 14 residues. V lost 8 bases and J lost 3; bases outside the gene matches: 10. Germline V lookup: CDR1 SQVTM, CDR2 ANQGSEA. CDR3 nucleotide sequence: TGCAGCATAAACGGAGCGGGAGTTACAGATACGCAGTATTTT. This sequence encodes CSINGAGVTDTQYF.

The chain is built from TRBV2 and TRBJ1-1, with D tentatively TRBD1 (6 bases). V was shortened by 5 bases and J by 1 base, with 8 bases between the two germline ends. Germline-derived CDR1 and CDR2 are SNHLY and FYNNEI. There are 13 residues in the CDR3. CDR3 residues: CASSKGQNTEAFF. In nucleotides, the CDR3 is TGTGCCAGCAGTAAGGGACAGAACACTGAAGCTTTCTTT. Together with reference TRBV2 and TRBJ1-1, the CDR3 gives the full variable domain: EPEVTQTPSHQVTQMGQEVILRCVPISNHLYFYWYRQILGQKVEFLVSFYNNEISEKSEIFDDQFSVERPDGSNFTLKIRSTKLEDSAMYFCASSKGQNTEAFFGQGTRLTVV.

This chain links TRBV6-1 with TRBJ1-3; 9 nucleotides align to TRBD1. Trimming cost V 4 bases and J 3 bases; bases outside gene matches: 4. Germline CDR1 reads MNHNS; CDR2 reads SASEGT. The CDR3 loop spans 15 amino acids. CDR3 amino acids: CASSARDRVGNTIYF. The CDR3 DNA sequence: TGTGCCAGCAGTGCACGGGACAGGGTTGGAAACACCATATATTTT.

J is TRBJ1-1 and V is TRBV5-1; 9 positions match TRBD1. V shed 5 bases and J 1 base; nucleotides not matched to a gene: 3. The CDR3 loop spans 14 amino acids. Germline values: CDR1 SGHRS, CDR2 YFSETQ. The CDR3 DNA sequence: TGCGCCAGCAGGGGACAGGGAACGAACACTGAAGCTTTCTTT. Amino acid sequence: CASRGQGTNTEAFF.

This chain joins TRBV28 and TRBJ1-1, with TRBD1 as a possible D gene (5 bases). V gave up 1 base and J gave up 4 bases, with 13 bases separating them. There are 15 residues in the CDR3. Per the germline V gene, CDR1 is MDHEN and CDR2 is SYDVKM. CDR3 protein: CASSLSQGFGTEAFF. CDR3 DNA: TGTGCCAGCAGTTTATCCCAGGGATTTGGCACTGAAGCTTTCTTT.

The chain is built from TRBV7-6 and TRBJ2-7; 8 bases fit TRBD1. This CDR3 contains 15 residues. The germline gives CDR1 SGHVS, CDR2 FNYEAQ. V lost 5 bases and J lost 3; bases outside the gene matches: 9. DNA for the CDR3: TGTGCCAGCAGCCTCGGACAGGGACCCGACTACGAGCAGTACTTC. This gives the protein CASSLGQGPDYEQYF.

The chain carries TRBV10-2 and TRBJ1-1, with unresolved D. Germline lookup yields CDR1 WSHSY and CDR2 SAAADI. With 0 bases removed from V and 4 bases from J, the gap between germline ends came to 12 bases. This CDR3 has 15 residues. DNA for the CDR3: TGCGCCAGCAGTGAGTCGCAGTACTCGGGCACTGAAGCTTTCTTT. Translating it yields CASSESQYSGTEAFF.